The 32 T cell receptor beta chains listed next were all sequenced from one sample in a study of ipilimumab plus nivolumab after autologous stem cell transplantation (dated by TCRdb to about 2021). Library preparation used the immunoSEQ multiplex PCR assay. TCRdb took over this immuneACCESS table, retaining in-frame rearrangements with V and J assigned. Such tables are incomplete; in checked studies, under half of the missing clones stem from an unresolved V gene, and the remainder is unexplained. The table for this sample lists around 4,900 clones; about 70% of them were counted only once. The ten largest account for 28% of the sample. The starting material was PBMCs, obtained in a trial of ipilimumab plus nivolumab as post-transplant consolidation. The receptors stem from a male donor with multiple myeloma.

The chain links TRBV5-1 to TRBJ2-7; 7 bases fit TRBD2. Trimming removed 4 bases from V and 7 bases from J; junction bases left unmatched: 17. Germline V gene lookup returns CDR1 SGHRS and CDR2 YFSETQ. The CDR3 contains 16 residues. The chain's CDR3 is CASSQDSGLRLGEQYF. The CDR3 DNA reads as TGCGCCAGCAGCCAAGATTCGGGACTAAGGCTGGGTGAGCAGTACTTC.

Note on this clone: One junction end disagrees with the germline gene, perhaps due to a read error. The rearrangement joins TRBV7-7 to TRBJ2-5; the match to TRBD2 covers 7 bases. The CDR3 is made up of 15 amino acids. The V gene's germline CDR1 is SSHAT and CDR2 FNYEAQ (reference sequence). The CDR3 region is CASSSKRDMKETQYF. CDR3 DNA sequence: TGTGCTAGCAGCTCCAAGCGGGATATGAAGGAGACCCAGTACTTC.

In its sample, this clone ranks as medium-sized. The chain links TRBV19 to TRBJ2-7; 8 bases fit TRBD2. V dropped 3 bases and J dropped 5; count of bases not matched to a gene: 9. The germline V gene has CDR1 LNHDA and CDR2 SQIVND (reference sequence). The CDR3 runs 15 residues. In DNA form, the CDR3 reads TGTGCCAGTAGTATCGGCGGGGGGCCGCTTCACGAGCAGTACTTC. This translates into CASSIGGGPLHEQYF. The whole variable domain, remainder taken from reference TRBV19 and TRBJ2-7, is DGGITQSPKYLFRKEGQNVTLSCEQNLNHDAMYWYRQDPGQGLRLIYYSQIVNDFQKGDIAEGYSVSREKKESFPLTVTSAQKNPTAFYLCASSIGGGPLHEQYFGPGTRLTVT.

The CDR3: CASSPNRGSETQYF. The DNA for the CDR3 is TGTGCCAGCTCACCAAACAGGGGGTCGGAGACCCAGTACTTC. The chain has TRBV18 and TRBJ2-5; 8 bases fit TRBD1. The CDR3 has 14 amino acids. Germline V gene sequence: CDR1 KGHSH, CDR2 LQKENI. The V segment lost 2 bases and the J segment 5 bases; nucleotides outside the gene matches: 4.

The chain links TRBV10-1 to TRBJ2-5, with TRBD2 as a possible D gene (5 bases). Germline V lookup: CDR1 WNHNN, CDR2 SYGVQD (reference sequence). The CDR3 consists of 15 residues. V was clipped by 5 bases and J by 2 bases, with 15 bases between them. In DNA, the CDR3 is TGCGCCAGCAGTACCGGACGGGGTATACAAGAGACCCAGTACTTC. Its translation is CASSTGRGIQETQYF.

CDR3 coding DNA: TGTGCCAGCAGTGAGTCTCGGCAGGGGGACGGCTACACCTTC. This translates into CASSESRQGDGYTF. The chain employs TRBV2 and TRBJ1-2, with 7 positions matching TRBD1. This CDR3 region has 14 residues. J was trimmed by 8 bases and V by 3 bases; bases with no gene match: 9. CDR1 is SNHLY and CDR2 is FYNNEI in the germline V gene.

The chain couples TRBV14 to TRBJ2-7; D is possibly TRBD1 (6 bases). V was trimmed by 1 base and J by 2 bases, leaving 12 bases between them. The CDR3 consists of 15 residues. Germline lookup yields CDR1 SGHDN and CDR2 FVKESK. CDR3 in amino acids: CASSQVHRATYEQYF. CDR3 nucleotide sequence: TGTGCCAGCAGCCAAGTTCACAGGGCCACCTACGAGCAGTACTTC.

The CDR3 sequence: CASTVQGDNYGYTF. The CDR3 nucleotides read TGTGCCAGCACCGTACAGGGGGATAACTATGGCTACACCTTC. The V gene is TRBV21-1, the J gene TRBJ1-2; the tabulated D call, TRBD1, remains unverified against the DNA. TRBV21-1 is described as a pseudogene. CDR3 length equals 14 residues.

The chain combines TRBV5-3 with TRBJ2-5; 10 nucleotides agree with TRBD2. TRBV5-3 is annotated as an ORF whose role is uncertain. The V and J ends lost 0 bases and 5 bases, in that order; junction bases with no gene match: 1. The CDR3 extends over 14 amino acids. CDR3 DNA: TGTGCCAGAAGCTTGGAACTAGCGGGGGAGACCCAGTACTTC. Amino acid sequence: CARSLELAGETQYF.

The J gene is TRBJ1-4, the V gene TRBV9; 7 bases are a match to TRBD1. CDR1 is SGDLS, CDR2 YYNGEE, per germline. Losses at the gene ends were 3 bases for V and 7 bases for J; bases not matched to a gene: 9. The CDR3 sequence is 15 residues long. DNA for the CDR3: TGTGCCAGCAGCGCCCCAGGACAGGTTACTGAAAAACTGTTTTTT. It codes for CASSAPGQVTEKLFF.

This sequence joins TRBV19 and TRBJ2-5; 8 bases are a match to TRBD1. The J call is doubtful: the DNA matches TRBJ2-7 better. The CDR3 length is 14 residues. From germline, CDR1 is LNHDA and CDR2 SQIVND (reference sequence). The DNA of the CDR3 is TGTGCCAGTAGTATTCTGGGACAGGCCTACGAGCAGTACTTC. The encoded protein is CASSILGQAYEQYF.

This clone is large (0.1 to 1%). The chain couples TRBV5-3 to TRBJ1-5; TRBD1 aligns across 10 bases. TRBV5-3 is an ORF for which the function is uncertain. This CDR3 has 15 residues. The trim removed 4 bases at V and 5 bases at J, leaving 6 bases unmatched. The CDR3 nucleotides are TGTGCCAGAAGCCCGACAGGGGGCGCGGATCAGCCCCAGCATTTT. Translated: CARSPTGGADQPQHF.

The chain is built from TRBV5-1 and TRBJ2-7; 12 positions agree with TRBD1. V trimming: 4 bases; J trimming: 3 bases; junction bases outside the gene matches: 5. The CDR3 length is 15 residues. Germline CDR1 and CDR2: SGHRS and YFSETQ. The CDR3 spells CASSHGTGGRYEQYF. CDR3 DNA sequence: TGCGCCAGCAGCCATGGGACAGGGGGCCGCTACGAGCAGTACTTC.

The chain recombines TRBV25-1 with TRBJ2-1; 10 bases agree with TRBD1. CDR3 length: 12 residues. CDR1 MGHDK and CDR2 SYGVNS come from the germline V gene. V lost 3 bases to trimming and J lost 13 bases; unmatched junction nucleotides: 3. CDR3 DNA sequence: TGTGCCAGCAGTGATTCGACAGGGGGCCAGTTCTTC. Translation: CASSDSTGGQFF.

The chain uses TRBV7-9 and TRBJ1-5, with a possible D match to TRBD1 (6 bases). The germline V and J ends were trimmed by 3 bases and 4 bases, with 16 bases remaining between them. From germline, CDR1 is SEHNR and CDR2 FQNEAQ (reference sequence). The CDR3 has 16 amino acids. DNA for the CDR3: TGTGCCAGCAGCTTTATCAAGGGGGGCACGAATCAGCCCCAGCATTTT. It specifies CASSFIKGGTNQPQHF.

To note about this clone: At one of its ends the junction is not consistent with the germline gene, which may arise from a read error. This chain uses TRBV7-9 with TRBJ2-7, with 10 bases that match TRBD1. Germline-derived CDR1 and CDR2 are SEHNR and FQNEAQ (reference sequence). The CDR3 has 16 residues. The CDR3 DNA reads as TGTGCCAGCGGCTTAGCGACAGGGGGCTCTAGACACGAGCAGTACTTC. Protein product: CASGLATGGSRHEQYF.

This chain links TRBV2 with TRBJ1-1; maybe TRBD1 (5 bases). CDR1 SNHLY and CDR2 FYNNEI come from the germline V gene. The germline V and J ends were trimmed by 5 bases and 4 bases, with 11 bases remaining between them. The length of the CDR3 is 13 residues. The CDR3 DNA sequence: TGTGCCAGCAGTAATACAGGTTCCACTGAAGCTTTCTTT. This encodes CASSNTGSTEAFF.

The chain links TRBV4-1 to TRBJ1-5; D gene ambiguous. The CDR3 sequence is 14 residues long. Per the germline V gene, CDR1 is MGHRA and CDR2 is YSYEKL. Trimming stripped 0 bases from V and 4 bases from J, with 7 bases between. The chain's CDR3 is CASSQELVNQPQHF. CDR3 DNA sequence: TGCGCCAGCAGCCAAGAGTTAGTAAATCAGCCCCAGCATTTT.

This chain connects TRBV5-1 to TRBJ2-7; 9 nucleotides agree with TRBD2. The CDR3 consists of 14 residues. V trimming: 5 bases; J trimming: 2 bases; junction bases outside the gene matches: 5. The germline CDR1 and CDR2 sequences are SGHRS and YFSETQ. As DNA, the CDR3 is TGCGCCAGCAGGGCGGGAGGGGGGGCCTACGAGCAGTACTTC. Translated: CASRAGGGAYEQYF.

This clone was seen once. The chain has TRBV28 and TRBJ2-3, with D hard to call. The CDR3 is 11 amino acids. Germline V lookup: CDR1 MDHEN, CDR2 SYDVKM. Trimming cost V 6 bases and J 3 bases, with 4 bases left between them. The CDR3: CASSVTDTQYF. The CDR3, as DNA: TGTGCCAGCAGCGTAACAGATACGCAGTATTTT.

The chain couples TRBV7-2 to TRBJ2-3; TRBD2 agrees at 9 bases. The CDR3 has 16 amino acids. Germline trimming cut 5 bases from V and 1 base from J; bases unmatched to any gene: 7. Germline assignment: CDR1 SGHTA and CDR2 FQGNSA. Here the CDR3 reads CASSPSSGAGTDTQYF. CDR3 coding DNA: TGTGCCAGCAGCCCGTCTAGCGGGGCCGGCACAGATACGCAGTATTTT.

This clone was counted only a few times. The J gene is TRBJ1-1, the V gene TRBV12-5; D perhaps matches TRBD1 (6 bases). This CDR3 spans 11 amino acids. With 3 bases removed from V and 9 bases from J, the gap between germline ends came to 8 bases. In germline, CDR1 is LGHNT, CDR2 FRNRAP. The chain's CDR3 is CASGLGQKAFF. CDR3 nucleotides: TGTGCTAGTGGTTTAGGACAGAAAGCTTTCTTT.

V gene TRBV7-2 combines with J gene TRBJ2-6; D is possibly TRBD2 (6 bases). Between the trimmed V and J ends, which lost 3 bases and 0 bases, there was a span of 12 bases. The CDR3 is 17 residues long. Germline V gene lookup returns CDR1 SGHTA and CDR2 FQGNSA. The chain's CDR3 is CASSLTGASSGANVLTF. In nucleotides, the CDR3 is TGTGCCAGCAGCTTGACGGGAGCCTCCTCTGGGGCCAACGTCCTGACTTTC.

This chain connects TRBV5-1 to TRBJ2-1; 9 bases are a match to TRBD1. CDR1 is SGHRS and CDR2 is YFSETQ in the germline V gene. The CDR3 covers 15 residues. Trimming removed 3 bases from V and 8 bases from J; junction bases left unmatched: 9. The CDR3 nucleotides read TGCGCCAGCAGCTGGGGGACAGGGCGGGTATATGAGCAGTTCTTC. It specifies CASSWGTGRVYEQFF.

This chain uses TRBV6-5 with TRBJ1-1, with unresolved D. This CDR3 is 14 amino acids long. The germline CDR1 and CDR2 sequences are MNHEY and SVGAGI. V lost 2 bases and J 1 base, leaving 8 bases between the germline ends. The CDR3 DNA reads TGTGCCAGCAGTTACCGCGTCGCGAACACTGAAGCTTTCTTT. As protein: CASSYRVANTEAFF.

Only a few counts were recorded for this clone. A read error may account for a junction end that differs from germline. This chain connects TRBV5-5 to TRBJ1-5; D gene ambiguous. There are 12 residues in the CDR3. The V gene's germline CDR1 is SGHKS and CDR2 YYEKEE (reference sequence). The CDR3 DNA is TGTGCCAGCAGCGTATCTGGTCAGGCCCAGCATTTT. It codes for CASSVSGQAQHF. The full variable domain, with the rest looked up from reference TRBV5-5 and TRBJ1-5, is DAGVTQSPTHLIKTRGQQVTLRCSPISGHKSVSWYQQVLGQGPQFIFQYYEKEERGRGNFPDRFSARQFPNYSSELNVNALLLGDSALYLCASSVSGQAQHFGDGTRLSIL.

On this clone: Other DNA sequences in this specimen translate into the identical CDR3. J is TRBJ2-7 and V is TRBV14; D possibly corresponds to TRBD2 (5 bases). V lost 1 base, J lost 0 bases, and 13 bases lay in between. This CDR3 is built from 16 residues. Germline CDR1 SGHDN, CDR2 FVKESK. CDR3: CASSQAGGLSSYEQYF. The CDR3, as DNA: TGTGCCAGCAGCCAAGCGGGTGGACTGTCCTCCTACGAGCAGTACTTC.

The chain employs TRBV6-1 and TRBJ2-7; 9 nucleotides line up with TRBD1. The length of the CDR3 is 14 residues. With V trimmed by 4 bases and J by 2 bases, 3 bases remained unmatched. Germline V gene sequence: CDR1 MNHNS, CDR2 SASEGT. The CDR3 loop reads CASSGRQGAYEQYF. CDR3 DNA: TGTGCCAGCAGTGGCCGACAGGGGGCCTACGAGCAGTACTTC.

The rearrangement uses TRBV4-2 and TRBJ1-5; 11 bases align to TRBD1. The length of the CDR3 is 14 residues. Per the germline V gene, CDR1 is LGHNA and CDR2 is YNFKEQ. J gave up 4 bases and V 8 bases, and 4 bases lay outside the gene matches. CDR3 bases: TGTGCCAGCGAGAGGGACAGGGGGAATCAGCCCCAGCATTTT. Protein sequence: CASERDRGNQPQHF.

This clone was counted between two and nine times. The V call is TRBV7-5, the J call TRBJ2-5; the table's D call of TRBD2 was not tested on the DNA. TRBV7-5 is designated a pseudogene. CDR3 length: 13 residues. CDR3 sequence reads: CASILSSGETQYF. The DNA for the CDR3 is TGTGCCAGCATCCTATCTAGCGGAGAGACCCAGTACTTC.

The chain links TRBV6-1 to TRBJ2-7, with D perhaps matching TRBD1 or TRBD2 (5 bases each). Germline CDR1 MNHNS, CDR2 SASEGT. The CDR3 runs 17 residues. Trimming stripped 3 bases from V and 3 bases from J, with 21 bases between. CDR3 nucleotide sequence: TGTGCCAGCAGTGACCGGGACGGAAGACGAGGAAGCTACGAGCAGTACTTC. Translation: CASSDRDGRRGSYEQYF.

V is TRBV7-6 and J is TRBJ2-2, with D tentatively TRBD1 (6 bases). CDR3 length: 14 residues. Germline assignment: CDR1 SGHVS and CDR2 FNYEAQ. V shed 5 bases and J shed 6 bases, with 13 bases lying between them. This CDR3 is CASSPTGVPGELFF. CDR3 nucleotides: TGTGCCAGCAGCCCGACAGGTGTTCCCGGGGAGCTGTTTTTT. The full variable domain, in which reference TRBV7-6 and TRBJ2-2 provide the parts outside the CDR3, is GAGVSQSPRYKVTKRGQDVALRCDPISGHVSLYWYRQALGQGPEFLTYFNYEAQQDKSGLPNDRFSAERPEGSISTLTIQRTEQRDSAMYRCASSPTGVPGELFFGEGSRLTVL.